This TCR beta chain was sequenced during a study of blood T cell repertoires in COVID-19. The CDR3 covers 15 residues. The ends lost 6 bases at V and 0 bases at J; junction bases unmatched: 4. The germline V gene encodes CDR1 MNHEY and CDR2 SVGAGI. Produced via immunoSEQ multiplex PCR; TCRdb's table is partial and in-frame only. The profile shows some 150,000 clones, approximately 86% of them singletons. This clone was picked up one time. V gene TRBV6-5 combines with J gene TRBJ1-3; 8 positions match TRBD1. The material sequenced was peripheral blood. This sequence originates from a man between 65 and 85 years old with acute or convalescent COVID-19. The CDR3 spells CASRGTGLSGNTIYF. DNA of the CDR3: TGTGCCAGCAGGGGGACAGGCCTCTCTGGAAACACCATATATTTT.